Listed below are T cell receptor beta chains from one sample, sequenced in a study of OX40 agonist ivuxolimab in advanced cancers. Assay: immunoSEQ multiplex PCR; the TCRdb copy retains only in-frame clones and omits some. The repertoire includes tens of thousands of clones, around 87% of them detected once, and about 9.4% sits in the top ten. The material was CD4+ or CD8+ T cells sorted from blood, obtained in a trial of the OX40 agonist ivuxolimab. The receptors come from an adult with an advanced solid tumor such as melanoma, head and neck, liver or kidney cancer. CDR3s include the opening cysteine and the closing phenylalanine or tryptophan. D genes are given only for firm matches. Some rows have no size entry. The others give once, few or many, or a class for an expanded clone.

d_gene	v_gene	abundance	j_gene	CDR3aa	CDR3nt
TRBD1	TRBV6-1	few	TRBJ1-1	CASSEKIGQGPFNLNTEAFF	TGTGCCAGCAGTGAAAAGATTGGACAGGGTCCCTTTAATCTGAACACTGAAGCTTTCTTT
-	TRBV11-1	-	TRBJ2-5	CASSLEGLSGETQYF	TGTGCCAGCAGCCTAGAGGGACTGAGCGGGGAGACCCAGTACTTC
TRBD2	TRBV7-9	-	TRBJ2-3	CASSPRPYRGGAADTQYF	TGTGCCAGCAGCCCTCGCCCCTATAGGGGAGGGGCCGCAGATACGCAGTATTTT
TRBD1	TRBV30	-	TRBJ1-5	CAWSGYQTGIVGQPQHF	TGTGCCTGGAGTGGATACCAGACAGGGATAGTGGGACAGCCCCAGCATTTT
-	TRBV13	-	TRBJ1-1	CASSLEQGNTEAFF	TGTGCCAGCAGCTTAGAACAGGGGAACACTGAAGCTTTCTTT
-	TRBV27	-	TRBJ2-5	CASSSSRGQETQYF	TGTGCCAGCAGTTCCTCCCGGGGCCAAGAGACCCAGTACTTC
-	TRBV19	-	TRBJ1-1	CASRVGANTEAFF	TGTGCCAGTAGGGTGGGTGCGAACACTGAAGCTTTCTTT
-	TRBV7-3	-	TRBJ1-1	CASSLSARLNTEAFF	TGTGCCAGCAGCTTATCGGCACGGTTGAACACTGAAGCTTTCTTT
-	TRBV5-1	-	TRBJ1-1	CASNYRTGTNTEAFF	TGCGCCAGCAACTACCGAACAGGGACGAACACTGAAGCTTTCTTT
-	TRBV9	once	TRBJ2-7	CASSLAAGAYEQYF	TGTGCCAGCAGCTTAGCAGCAGGGGCCTACGAGCAGTACTTC
-	TRBV15	-	TRBJ2-7	CATSLEGQPYEQYF	TGTGCCACCAGCTTGGAGGGACAGCCCTACGAGCAGTACTTC
TRBD1	TRBV19	-	TRBJ1-6	CATQGQGASPLHF	TGTGCCACCCAGGGACAGGGGGCGTCACCCCTCCACTTT
-	TRBV4-3	-	TRBJ1-2	CASSQNLRGSYGYTF	TGCGCCAGCAGCCAAAACCTCCGCGGGAGCTATGGCTACACCTTC
-	TRBV4-3	-	TRBJ2-1	CASSPIGQVSSYNEQFF	TGCGCCAGCAGCCCCATAGGGCAGGTTAGCTCCTACAATGAGCAGTTCTTC
-	TRBV30	-	TRBJ1-5	CAWSVGTASNQPQHF	TGTGCCTGGAGTGTGGGTACAGCTAGCAATCAGCCCCAGCATTTT
-	TRBV7-9	-	TRBJ2-1	CASSPSLANEQFF	TGTGCCAGCAGCCCAAGCTTAGCCAATGAGCAGTTCTTC
TRBD1	TRBV7-6	-	TRBJ1-2	CASSETGTAANYGYTF	TGTGCCAGCAGCGAGACAGGGACCGCAGCTAACTATGGCTACACCTTC
-	TRBV6-5	-	TRBJ1-2	CASRSGTNYGYTF	TGTGCCAGCAGATCGGGAACTAACTATGGCTACACCTTC
-	TRBV4-3	few	TRBJ1-2	CASSQARAGAYYGYTF	TGCGCCAGCAGCCAAGCTCGGGCAGGGGCATACTATGGCTACACCTTC
TRBD1	TRBV27	-	TRBJ2-1	CASSLPGQGDWEQFF	TGTGCCAGCAGTTTGCCGGGACAGGGAGATTGGGAGCAGTTCTTC
-	TRBV29-1	once	TRBJ2-5	CSVEGPGQETQYF	TGCAGCGTTGAGGGGCCTGGACAAGAGACCCAGTACTTC
TRBD2	TRBV7-8	-	TRBJ2-7	CASGDGTRKYEQYF	TGTGCCAGCGGGGACGGGACTAGAAAATACGAGCAGTACTTC
TRBD2	TRBV4-1	-	TRBJ2-1	CASSPRTSGISTGDEQFF	TGCGCCAGCAGCCCTCGGACTAGCGGGATATCCACCGGGGATGAGCAGTTCTTC
-	TRBV4-3	-	TRBJ2-5	CASSQDQETQYF	TGCGCCAGCAGCCAAGACCAAGAGACCCAGTACTTC
-	TRBV29-1	once	TRBJ2-7	CSAGTGINYEQYF	TGCAGCGCCGGGACTGGAATAAACTACGAGCAGTACTTC
-	TRBV29-1	-	TRBJ1-4	CSVEWGSNEKLFF	TGCAGCGTTGAATGGGGTTCTAATGAAAAACTGTTTTTT
TRBD1	TRBV14	-	TRBJ2-2	CASSTRGLSTGELFF	TGTGCCAGCAGTACCAGGGGGCTAAGCACCGGGGAGCTGTTTTTT
-	TRBV9	-	TRBJ1-5	CASGQRDQRNQPQHF	TGTGCCAGCGGTCAAAGGGATCAACGCAATCAGCCCCAGCATTTT
-	TRBV7-8	-	TRBJ2-1	CASSLGGSNEQFF	TGTGCCAGCAGCTTAGGAGGGTCAAATGAGCAGTTCTTC
TRBD1	TRBV4-2	-	TRBJ2-7	CASSQTNSRDRVHEQYF	TGTGCCAGCAGCCAAACTAATAGCCGGGACAGGGTCCACGAGCAGTACTTC
-	TRBV19	once	TRBJ2-7	CASSMTGLTYEQYF	TGTGCCAGTAGTATGACGGGACTCACTTACGAGCAGTACTTC
TRBD1	TRBV19	-	TRBJ2-3	CASSPGTGKDTQYF	TGTGCCAGTAGTCCCGGGACAGGAAAAGATACGCAGTATTTT
-	TRBV6-6	-	TRBJ1-6	CASSYSGTSPSPLHF	TGTGCCAGCAGTTATAGTGGGACATCCCCTTCACCCCTCCACTTT
-	TRBV7-6	-	TRBJ2-3	CASSFLGTDTQYF	TGTGCCAGCAGTTTCCTAGGCACAGATACGCAGTATTTT
TRBD1	TRBV16	-	TRBJ2-2	CASSQSTGGRPNTGELFF	TGTGCCAGCAGCCAGTCGACAGGGGGCAGACCGAACACCGGGGAGCTGTTTTTT
-	TRBV11-3	-	TRBJ1-3	CASSLGAGDGNTIYF	TGTGCCAGCAGCTTAGGCGCAGGGGATGGAAACACCATATATTTT
-	TRBV27	-	TRBJ2-5	CASSSIPPTGFGETQYF	TGTGCCAGCTCATCCATACCCCCAACAGGGTTCGGAGAGACCCAGTACTTC
TRBD1	TRBV12-5	-	TRBJ1-1	CASGFLMDRQDMNTEAFF	TGTGCTAGTGGTTTCCTTATGGACAGGCAAGATATGAACACTGAAGCTTTCTTT
-	TRBV9	-	TRBJ1-1	CASSTEGANTEAFF	TGTGCCAGCAGCACCGAAGGGGCTAACACTGAAGCTTTCTTT
-	TRBV2	-	TRBJ1-3	CASSEGGSGNTIYF	TGTGCCAGCAGTGAAGGGGGGTCAGGAAACACCATATATTTT
TRBD1	TRBV11-3	-	TRBJ2-7	CASSLAHSPTGYHEQYF	TGTGCCAGCAGCTTAGCGCATAGCCCGACAGGGTACCACGAGCAGTACTTC